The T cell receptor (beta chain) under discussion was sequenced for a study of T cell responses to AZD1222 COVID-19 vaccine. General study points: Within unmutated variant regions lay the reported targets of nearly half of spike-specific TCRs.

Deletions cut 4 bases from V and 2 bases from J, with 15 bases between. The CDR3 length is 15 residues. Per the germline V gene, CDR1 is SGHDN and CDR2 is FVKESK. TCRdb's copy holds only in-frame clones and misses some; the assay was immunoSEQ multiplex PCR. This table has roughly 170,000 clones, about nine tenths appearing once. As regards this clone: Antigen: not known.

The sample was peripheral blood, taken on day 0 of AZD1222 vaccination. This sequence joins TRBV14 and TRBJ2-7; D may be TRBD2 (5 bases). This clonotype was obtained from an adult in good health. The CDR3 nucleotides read TGTGCCAGCAGCCCCCGGTGGGGTAGCGCCTACGAGCAGTACTTC. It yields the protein CASSPRWGSAYEQYF.